These 9 T cell receptor beta chains share one sample of origin, sequenced in a study of blood T cell repertoires in COVID-19. TCRdb's copy holds only in-frame clones and misses some; the assay was immunoSEQ multiplex PCR. The sample contains over 200,000 clones, around 90% of which appear only once. Sequencing used PBMCs or T cells enriched from blood (not recorded which). All receptors come from a woman between 25 and 40 years old who had been exposed to COVID-19.

J is TRBJ1-1 and V is TRBV2; a possible D gene is TRBD1 (5 bases). V was shortened by 8 bases and J by 1 base, with 14 bases between the two germline ends. This CDR3 contains 14 residues. Germline values: CDR1 SNHLY, CDR2 FYNNEI. The CDR3 nucleotides are TGTGCCAGCGTGCACAGGCGCCCGAACACTGAAGCTTTCTTT. Translating gives CASVHRRPNTEAFF.

The rearrangement joins TRBV9 to TRBJ1-4; 9 bases are a match to TRBD1. CDR3 length: 17 amino acids. CDR1 and CDR2 from the germline V gene are SGDLS and YYNGEE. J was trimmed by 8 bases and V by 0 bases; bases with no gene match: 11. The CDR3 DNA is TGTGCCAGCAGCGTAGGGTACAGGGGGCGCCCCGGGGAAAAACTGTTTTTT. Its translation: CASSVGYRGRPGEKLFF. Complete variable domain (other parts from reference TRBV9 and TRBJ1-4): DSGVTQTPKHLITATGQRVTLRCSPRSGDLSVYWYQQSLDQGLQFLIQYYNGEERAKGNILERFSAQQFPDLHSELNLSSLELGDSALYFCASSVGYRGRPGEKLFFGSGTQLSVL.

The chain is built from TRBV5-1 and TRBJ2-5, with TRBD2 as a possible D gene (6 bases). The CDR3 contains 14 residues. The germline V and J ends were trimmed by 4 bases and 2 bases, with 12 bases remaining between them. Germline-derived CDR1 and CDR2 are SGHRS and YFSETQ. CDR3 residues: CASSGGLPQETQYF. DNA for the CDR3: TGCGCCAGCAGCGGGGGACTGCCTCAAGAGACCCAGTACTTC.

V gene TRBV19 combines with J gene TRBJ1-3; TRBD1 agrees at 11 bases. CDR1 and CDR2 from the germline V gene are LNHDA and SQIVND (reference sequence). This CDR3 has 18 amino acids. J gave up 2 bases and V 8 bases, and 14 bases lay outside the gene matches. The CDR3 here is CASSSPGQGELTGNTIYF. The CDR3 region has the DNA TGTGCCAGTTCGTCGCCGGGACAGGGGGAATTGACTGGAAACACCATATATTTT.

The chain recombines TRBV28 with TRBJ2-2, with D possibly matching TRBD2 (6 bases). V gave up 0 bases and J gave up 5 bases, with 19 bases separating them. The CDR3 spans 18 residues. The germline V gene encodes CDR1 MDHEN and CDR2 SYDVKM. This chain's CDR3 is CASSLWSLRRDGTGELFF. The CDR3, as DNA: TGTGCCAGCAGTTTATGGTCCCTTAGGAGGGATGGGACCGGGGAGCTGTTTTTT.

V gene TRBV30 combines with J gene TRBJ1-5; 7 bases match TRBD1. The CDR3 runs 15 residues. The germline gives CDR1 GTSNPN, CDR2 SVGIG (reference sequence). V lost 0 bases to trimming and J lost 6 bases; unmatched junction nucleotides: 8. The DNA for the CDR3 is TGTGCCTGGAGTGTACGCACAGGGGTGGGTCAGCCCCAGCATTTT. Protein sequence: CAWSVRTGVGQPQHF.

This chain connects TRBV4-2 to TRBJ2-3; a weak D match, TRBD1 (5 bases). V dropped 6 bases and J dropped 3 bases, with 10 bases sitting between them. Germline V lookup: CDR1 LGHNA, CDR2 YNFKEQ. CDR3 length: 13 residues. The CDR3 DNA sequence: TGTGCCAGCAGGGACATTGGAACAGATACGCAGTATTTT. As protein: CASRDIGTDTQYF.

The rearrangement joins TRBV7-2 to TRBJ2-7; D ambiguous. V was trimmed by 1 base and J by 7 bases, leaving 14 bases between them. Germline V gives CDR1 SGHTA, CDR2 FQGNSA. The CDR3 totals 14 residues. The CDR3, as DNA: TGTGCCAGCAGCTTAGATGGTACCTCCGAGGAGCAGTACTTC. This encodes CASSLDGTSEEQYF.

V gene TRBV19 combines with J gene TRBJ2-2; 10 nucleotides match TRBD2. This CDR3 spans 16 amino acids. Per germline, CDR1 LNHDA and CDR2 SQIVND (reference sequence). V lost 5 bases to trimming and J lost 13 bases; unmatched junction nucleotides: 16. CDR3 nucleotides: TGTGCCAGTAGTTTTGGTACTAGCGGGGCTCTCGGAGGGCTGTTTTTT. Its translation is CASSFGTSGALGGLFF.